Listed below are T cell receptor beta chains from one sample, sequenced in a study of blood T cell repertoires in COVID-19. Using immunoSEQ multiplex PCR, the repertoire was profiled, and TCRdb retains in-frame clones only, with some absent. The sample records approximately 190,000 clones, about four fifths being singletons. The sequenced sample consisted of peripheral blood. Every receptor here comes from a man between 60 and 75 years old with acute or convalescent COVID-19. The CDR3 runs from the conserved cysteine through the conserved F or W. Each record gives: V gene, CDR3 length, J gene, clone size, D gene, CDR3 protein, CDR3 DNA. The D gene is left open where the match is weak. Size values are once, few and many counts, or a class for expanded clones, and some rows have none.

TRBV7-2,16,TRBJ2-3,-,TRBD2,CASSLWTSGGADTQYF,TGTGCCAGCAGCTTATGGACTAGCGGGGGTGCAGATACGCAGTATTTT
TRBV2,15,TRBJ1-2,-,-,CASSEIGQLNYGYTF,TGTGCCAGCAGTGAGATTGGGCAGCTCAACTATGGCTACACCTTC
TRBV9,15,TRBJ2-2,-,-,CASSSRHANTGELFF,TGTGCCAGCAGCTCAAGACACGCGAACACCGGGGAGCTGTTTTTT
TRBV5-1,14,TRBJ2-3,-,TRBD1,CASSLGTGEDTQYF,TGCGCCAGCAGTCTGGGGACAGGGGAAGATACGCAGTATTTT
TRBV12-5,19,TRBJ2-3,-,-,CASGLVPDGQSLGADTQYF,TGTGCTAGTGGTTTGGTACCAGATGGGCAGTCTCTGGGCGCAGATACGCAGTATTTT
TRBV5-1,16,TRBJ2-1,-,TRBD1,CASSGKTGVPYNEQFF,TGCGCCAGCAGCGGAAAGACAGGGGTCCCCTACAATGAGCAGTTCTTC
TRBV19,14,TRBJ2-1,once,-,CASTEAGLYNEQFF,TGTGCCAGTACAGAAGCGGGTCTCTACAATGAGCAGTTCTTC
TRBV7-3,15,TRBJ2-6,-,TRBD1,CASSRQGAGANVLTF,TGTGCCAGCAGCCGTCAGGGGGCTGGGGCCAACGTCCTGACTTTC
TRBV27,15,TRBJ1-1,once,-,CASMAAGGLGTEAFF,TGTGCCAGCATGGCAGCGGGGGGGCTGGGCACTGAAGCTTTCTTT
TRBV19,18,TRBJ2-7,-,TRBD1,CASSQTSGTGGSTYEQYF,TGTGCCAGTAGTCAAACCTCGGGGACAGGAGGTTCCACCTACGAGCAGTACTTC